Included here is one T cell receptor (beta chain) sequence, with context. Its antigen remains unknown. This entry belongs to a study of blood T cells in healthy people across ages. Regarding the study as a whole: From one million sequenced T cells, diversity estimates were lower bounds. Long-lived donors exceeded aged donors in naive CD4+ cells and diversity. Unsorted PBMCs ruled out conclusive naive versus antigen-experienced comparison.

Using a J-beta primer mix together with a sample-barcoded 5' primer, a second PCR was run for roughly 7 to 11 cycles. TCRdb reanalysed the 5' RACE reads using MiXCR and keeps one entry per CDR3 protein. Of hundreds of thousands of distinct CDR3 sequences in the sample, roughly 53% were seen once. The V and J ends lost 5 bases and 2 bases respectively, with 15 bases between them. The CDR3 spans 15 residues. Germline CDR1 MNHEY, CDR2 SVGEGT. Material for sequencing was blood. This clonotype was obtained from an elderly man in good health. The chain links TRBV6-2 or TRBV6-3 to TRBJ2-5, with D possibly being TRBD1 or TRBD2 (5 bases each). In DNA form, the CDR3 reads TGTGCCAGCAGTCTGGGACCGACGTATCAAGAGACCCAGTACTTC. As protein: CASSLGPTYQETQYF.